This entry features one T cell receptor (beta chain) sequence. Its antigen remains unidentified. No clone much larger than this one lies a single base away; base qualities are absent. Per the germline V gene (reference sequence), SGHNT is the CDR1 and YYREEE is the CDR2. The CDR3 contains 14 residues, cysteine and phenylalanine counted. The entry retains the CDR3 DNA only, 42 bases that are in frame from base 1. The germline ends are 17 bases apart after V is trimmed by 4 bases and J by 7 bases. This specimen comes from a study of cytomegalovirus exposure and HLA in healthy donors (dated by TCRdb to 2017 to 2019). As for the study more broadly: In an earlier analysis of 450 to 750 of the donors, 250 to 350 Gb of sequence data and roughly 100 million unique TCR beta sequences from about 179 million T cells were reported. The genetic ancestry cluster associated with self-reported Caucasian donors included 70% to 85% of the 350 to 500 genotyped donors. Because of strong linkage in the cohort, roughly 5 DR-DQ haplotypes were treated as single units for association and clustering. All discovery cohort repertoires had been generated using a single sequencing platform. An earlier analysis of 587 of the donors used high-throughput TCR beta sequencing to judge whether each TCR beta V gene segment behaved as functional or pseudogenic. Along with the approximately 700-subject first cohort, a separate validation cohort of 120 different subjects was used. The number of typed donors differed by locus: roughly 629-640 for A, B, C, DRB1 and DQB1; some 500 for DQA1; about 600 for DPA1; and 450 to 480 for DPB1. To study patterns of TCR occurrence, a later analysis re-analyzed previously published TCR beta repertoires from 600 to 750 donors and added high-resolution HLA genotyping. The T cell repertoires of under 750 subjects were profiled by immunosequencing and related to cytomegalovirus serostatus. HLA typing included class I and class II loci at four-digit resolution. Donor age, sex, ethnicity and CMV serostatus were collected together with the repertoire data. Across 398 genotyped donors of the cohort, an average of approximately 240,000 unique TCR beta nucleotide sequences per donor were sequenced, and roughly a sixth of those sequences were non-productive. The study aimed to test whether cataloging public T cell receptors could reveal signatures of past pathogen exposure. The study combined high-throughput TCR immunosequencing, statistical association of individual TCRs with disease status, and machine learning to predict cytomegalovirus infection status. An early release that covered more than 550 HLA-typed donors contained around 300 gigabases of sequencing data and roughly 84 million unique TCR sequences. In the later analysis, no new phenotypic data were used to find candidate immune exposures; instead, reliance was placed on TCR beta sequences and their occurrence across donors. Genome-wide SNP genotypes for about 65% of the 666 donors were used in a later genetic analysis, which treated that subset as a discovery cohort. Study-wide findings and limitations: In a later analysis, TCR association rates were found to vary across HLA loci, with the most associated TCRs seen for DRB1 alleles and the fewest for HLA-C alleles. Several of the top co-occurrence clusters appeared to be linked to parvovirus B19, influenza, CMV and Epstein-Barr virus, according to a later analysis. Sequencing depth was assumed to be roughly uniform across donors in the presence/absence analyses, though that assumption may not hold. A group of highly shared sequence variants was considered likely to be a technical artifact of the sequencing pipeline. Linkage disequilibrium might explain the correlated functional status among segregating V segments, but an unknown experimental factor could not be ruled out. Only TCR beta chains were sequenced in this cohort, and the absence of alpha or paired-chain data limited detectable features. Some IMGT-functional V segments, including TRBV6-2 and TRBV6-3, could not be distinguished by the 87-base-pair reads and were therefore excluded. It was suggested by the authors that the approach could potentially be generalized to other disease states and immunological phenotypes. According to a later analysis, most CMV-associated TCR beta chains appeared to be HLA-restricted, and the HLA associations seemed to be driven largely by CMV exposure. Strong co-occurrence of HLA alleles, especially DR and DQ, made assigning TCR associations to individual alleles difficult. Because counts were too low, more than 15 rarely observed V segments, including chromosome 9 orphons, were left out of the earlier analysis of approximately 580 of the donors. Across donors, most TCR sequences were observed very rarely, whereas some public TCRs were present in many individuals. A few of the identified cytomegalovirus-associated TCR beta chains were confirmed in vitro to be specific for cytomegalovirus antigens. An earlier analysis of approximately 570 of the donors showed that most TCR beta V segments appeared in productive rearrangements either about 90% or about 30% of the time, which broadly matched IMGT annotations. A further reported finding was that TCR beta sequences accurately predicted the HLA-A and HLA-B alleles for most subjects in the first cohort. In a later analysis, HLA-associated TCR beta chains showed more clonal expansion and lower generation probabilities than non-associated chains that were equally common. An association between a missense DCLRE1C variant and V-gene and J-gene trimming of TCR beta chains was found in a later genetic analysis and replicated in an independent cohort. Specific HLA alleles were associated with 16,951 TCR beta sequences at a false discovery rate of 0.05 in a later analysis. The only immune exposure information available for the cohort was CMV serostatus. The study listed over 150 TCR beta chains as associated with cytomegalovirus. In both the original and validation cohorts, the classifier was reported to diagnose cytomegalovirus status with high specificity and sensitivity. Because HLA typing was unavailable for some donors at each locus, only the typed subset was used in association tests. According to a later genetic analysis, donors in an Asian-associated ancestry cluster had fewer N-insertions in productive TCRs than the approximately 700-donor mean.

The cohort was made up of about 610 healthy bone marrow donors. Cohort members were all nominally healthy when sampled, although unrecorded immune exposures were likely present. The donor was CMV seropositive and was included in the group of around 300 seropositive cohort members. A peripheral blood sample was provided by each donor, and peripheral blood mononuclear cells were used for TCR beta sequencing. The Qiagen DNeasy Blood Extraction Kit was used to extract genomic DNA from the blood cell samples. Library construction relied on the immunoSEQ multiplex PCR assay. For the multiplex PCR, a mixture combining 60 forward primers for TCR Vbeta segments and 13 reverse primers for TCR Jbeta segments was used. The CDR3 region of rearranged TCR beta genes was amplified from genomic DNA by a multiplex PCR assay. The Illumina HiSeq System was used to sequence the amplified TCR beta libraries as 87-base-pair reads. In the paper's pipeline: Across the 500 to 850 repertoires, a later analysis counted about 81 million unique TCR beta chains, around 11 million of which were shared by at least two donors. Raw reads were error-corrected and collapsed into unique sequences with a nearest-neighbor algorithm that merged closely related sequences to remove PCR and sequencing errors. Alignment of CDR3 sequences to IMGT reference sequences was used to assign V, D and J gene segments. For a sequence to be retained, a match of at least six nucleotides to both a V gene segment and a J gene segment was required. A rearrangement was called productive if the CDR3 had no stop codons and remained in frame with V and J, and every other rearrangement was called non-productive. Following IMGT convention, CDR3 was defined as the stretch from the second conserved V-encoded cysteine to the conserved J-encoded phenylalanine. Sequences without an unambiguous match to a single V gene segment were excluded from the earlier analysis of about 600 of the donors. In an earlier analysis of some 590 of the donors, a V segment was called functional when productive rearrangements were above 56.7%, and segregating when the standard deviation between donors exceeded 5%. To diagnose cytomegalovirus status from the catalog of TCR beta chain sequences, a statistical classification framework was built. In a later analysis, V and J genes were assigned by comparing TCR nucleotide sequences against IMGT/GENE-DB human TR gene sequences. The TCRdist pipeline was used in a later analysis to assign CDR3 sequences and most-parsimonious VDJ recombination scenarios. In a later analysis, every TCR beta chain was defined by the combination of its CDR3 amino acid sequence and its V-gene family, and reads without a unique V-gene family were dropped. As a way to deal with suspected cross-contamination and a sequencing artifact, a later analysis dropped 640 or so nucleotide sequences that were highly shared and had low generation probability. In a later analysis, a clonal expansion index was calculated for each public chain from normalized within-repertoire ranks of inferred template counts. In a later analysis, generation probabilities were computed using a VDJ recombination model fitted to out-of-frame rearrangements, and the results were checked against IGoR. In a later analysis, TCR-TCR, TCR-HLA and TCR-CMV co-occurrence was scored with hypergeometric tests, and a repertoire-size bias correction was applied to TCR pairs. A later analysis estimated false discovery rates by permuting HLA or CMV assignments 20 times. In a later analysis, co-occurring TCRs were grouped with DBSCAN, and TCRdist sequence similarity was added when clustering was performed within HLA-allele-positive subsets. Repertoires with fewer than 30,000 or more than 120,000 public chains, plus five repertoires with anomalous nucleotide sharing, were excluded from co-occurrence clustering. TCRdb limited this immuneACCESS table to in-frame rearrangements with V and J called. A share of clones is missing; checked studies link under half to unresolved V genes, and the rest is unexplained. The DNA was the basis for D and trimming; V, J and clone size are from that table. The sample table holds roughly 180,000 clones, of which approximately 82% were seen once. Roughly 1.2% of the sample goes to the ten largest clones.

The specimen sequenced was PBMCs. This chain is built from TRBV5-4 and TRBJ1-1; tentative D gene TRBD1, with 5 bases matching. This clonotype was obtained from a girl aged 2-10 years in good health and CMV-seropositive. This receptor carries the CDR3 CASSQGPDNFEAFF. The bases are TGTGCCAGCAGCCAGGGCCCGGACAACTTTGAAGCTTTCTTT.